This T cell receptor beta chain is from a study of early T cells in non-severe SARS-CoV-2 infection. TCRdb recomputed calls from the 5' RACE reads with MiXCR, one row per CDR3 protein. Of around 61,000 distinct CDR3 sequences listed, about 10% were seen once; the top ten hold approximately 1.7%. The V gene end was trimmed by 5 bases and the J gene end by 7 bases; junction bases not matched to a gene: 11. The V gene's germline CDR1 is MNHEY and CDR2 SVGAGI. This CDR3 contains 15 residues. Material for sequencing was whole blood. The chain joins TRBV6-5 to TRBJ2-7; 10 bases line up with TRBD1. This receptor was obtained from an adult who was a healthcare worker with PCR-confirmed SARS-CoV-2 infection or an uninfected control (not recorded which). CDR3 residues: CASSDAGTGVWEQYF. The CDR3 nucleotides are TGTGCCAGCAGTGACGCCGGGACAGGGGTTTGGGAGCAGTACTTC.